The rows below give T cell receptor beta chains drawn from one sample of a study of immune characterization of retroperitoneal liposarcoma. TCRdb recomputed calls from the PCR reads with MiXCR, one row per CDR3 protein. Of a few thousand distinct CDR3 sequences listed, 45% were seen once; the top ten hold 40% to 55%. The specimen was tumor tissue. These receptors were collected from a male donor with retroperitoneal liposarcoma. Each CDR3 is given with its conserved first and last residue. Each record gives: J gene, V gene, clone size, D gene, CDR3 DNA, CDR3 protein. A D gene is named only where the DNA matches it firmly. Part of the rows lack a size; the others show once, few, many or a class for expanded clones.

TRBJ2-3 TRBV6-2/TRBV6-3 few TRBD2 TGTGCCAGCAGTTACTCGACTAGCGGGAGCACAGATACGCAGTATTTT CASSYSTSGSTDTQYF
TRBJ2-7 TRBV10-1 - TRBD2 TGCGCCAGCAGTCCGAGCGGGAGCGGCGAGCAGTACTTC CASSPSGSGEQYF
TRBJ2-7 TRBV6-1 medium-sized TRBD2 TGTGCCAGCAGTGAAAGTCTAGCGGGAGCCTACGAGCAGTACTTC CASSESLAGAYEQYF
TRBJ2-1 TRBV4-1 many TRBD1 TGCGCCAGCAGCCAAGATTGGGGGACAGGGTCCTACAATGAGCAGTTCTTC CASSQDWGTGSYNEQFF
TRBJ1-2 TRBV5-5 - - TGTGCCAGCAGCTTTTGGGGTTATGGCTACACCTTC CASSFWGYGYTF
TRBJ2-1 TRBV12-3/TRBV12-4 - - TGTGCCAGCAGTTACGACACTCGCTCCTACAATGAGCAGTTCTTC CASSYDTRSYNEQFF
TRBJ2-1 TRBV11-3 - TRBD2 TGTGCCAGCAGCTCTAGCGGGAGAGGGCCCAATGAGCAGTTCTTC CASSSSGRGPNEQFF
TRBJ2-1 TRBV6-6 - TRBD1 TGTGCCAGCAGTTACGCCTTCGACAGGGTGACGAAGACCCAGTTCTTC CASSYAFDRVTKTQFF
TRBJ2-3 TRBV12-3/TRBV12-4 - TRBD2 TGTGCCAGCAGTGGTACTAGCGGGGGGGCGACAGATACGCAGTATTTT CASSGTSGGATDTQYF
TRBJ2-7 TRBV7-8 - TRBD2 TGTGCCAGCAACCAAGCGGGAGCTCCTGGGGAGCAGTACTTC CASNQAGAPGEQYF
TRBJ2-4 TRBV27 few - TGTGCCAGCAGTTTAAGTCTGTTAGCCAAAAACATTCAGTACTTC CASSLSLLAKNIQYF
TRBJ2-3 TRBV6-5 - TRBD2 TGTGCCAGCAGTTTTCCGGGACTAGCGGGAGTGGGAGATACGCAGTATTTT CASSFPGLAGVGDTQYF
TRBJ2-1 TRBV6-5 - TRBD1 TGTGCCAGCAGTCCCCGAGCAGGCCAGGGGGCGGGTGAGCAGTTCTTC CASSPRAGQGAGEQFF
TRBJ2-2 TRBV6-1 few TRBD1 TGTGCCAGCAGGACCGGGACAGCTAACACCGGGGAGCTGTTTTTT CASRTGTANTGELFF
TRBJ2-1 TRBV7-9 few - TGTGCCAGCAGCTTAGTCCTTTCTAGGGCCAACTATGAGCAGTTCTTC CASSLVLSRANYEQFF
TRBJ2-1 TRBV11-3 few - TGTGCCAGCAGCTTAGTTGGGCTGGGGGACAATGAGCAGTTCTTC CASSLVGLGDNEQFF
TRBJ1-1 TRBV7-6 medium-sized - TGTGCCAGCAGCATTGACAGGAACACTGAAGCTTTCTTT CASSIDRNTEAFF
TRBJ2-1 TRBV11-2 - - TGTGCCAGCAGCTTGGGAAGGTCGGAGACCCAGTTCTTC CASSLGRSETQFF
TRBJ2-7 TRBV5-4 few TRBD2 TGTGCCAGCAGCTTGGTGATAGCGGGAGCCGAGCAGTACTTC CASSLVIAGAEQYF
TRBJ2-3 TRBV7-2 - TRBD2 TGTGCCAGCAGCTTAGACGGGGGGGGCGGGGATAAGCGGTATTTT CASSLDGGGGDKRYF
TRBJ2-3 TRBV6-8 - - TGTGCCAGCAGGAGGGCGGGAGATACGCAGTATTTT CASRRAGDTQYF
TRBJ1-1 TRBV27 medium-sized - TGTGCCAGCAAAAAGAAGGGGGAAGCTTTCTTT CASKKKGEAFF
TRBJ2-5 TRBV7-2 few TRBD2 TGTGCCAGCAGCTTATACCCTAGCGGGAGAGAGACCCAGTACTTC CASSLYPSGRETQYF
TRBJ2-1 TRBV7-8 - - TGTGCCAGCAGCCAGTCTAGGAGGAGGGTTTATAATGAGCAGTTCTTC CASSQSRRRVYNEQFF
TRBJ1-4 TRBV6-1 once - TGTGCCAGCAGTACCTTTAGGGAGGTAGCTAATGAAAAACTGTTTTTT CASSTFREVANEKLFF
TRBJ2-7 TRBV27 - - TGTGCCAGCAGTTTGATCTCCAGCGGAACCTACGAGCAGTACTTC CASSLISSGTYEQYF
TRBJ2-1 TRBV6-5 - - TGTGCCAGCAGCTACGGACCCCGGGTTAATGAGCAGTTCTTC CASSYGPRVNEQFF
TRBJ2-1 TRBV6-6 - - TGTGCCAGCTCTTCGTCGGGGAGCTCCTACAATGAGCAGTTCTTC CASSSSGSSYNEQFF
TRBJ1-2 TRBV11-2 - - TGTGCCAGCAGCACTCTACAGGGATTTGGCTACACCTTC CASSTLQGFGYTF
TRBJ2-1 TRBV6-1 - TRBD2 TGTGCCAGCAGTGAAGGTTTAGCGGGAGATTTCGAGCAGTTCTTC CASSEGLAGDFEQFF
TRBJ2-1 TRBV11-1 - - TGTGCCAGCACCCCAGGGGGGACCTTCGATGAGCAGTTCTTC CASTPGGTFDEQFF
TRBJ2-7 TRBV6-1 - TRBD2 TGTGCCAGTCATAGCGGGAGGGCCTACAATGAGCAGTACTTC CASHSGRAYNEQYF
TRBJ2-1 TRBV6-1 - TRBD2 TGTGCCAGCAGCACCGGGAGTGCGGGAGGCAATGAGCAGTTCTTC CASSTGSAGGNEQFF
TRBJ2-3 TRBV6-6 - - TGTGCCAGCAGTTACAGGGACAACACAGATACGCAGTATTTT CASSYRDNTDTQYF
TRBJ1-1 TRBV30 - TRBD1 TGTGCCTGGAGTGTGACAGGGATCTCTGAAGCTTTCTTT CAWSVTGISEAFF
TRBJ2-1 TRBV7-8 hyperexpanded - TGTGCCAGCAGCCCGCCAGAGTGGAATGAGCAGTTCTTC CASSPPEWNEQFF
TRBJ2-7 TRBV6-4 - TRBD1 TGTGCCAGCAGTGACCGGGACAGCAATGAGCAGTACTTC CASSDRDSNEQYF
TRBJ1-2 TRBV10-2 medium-sized - TGCGCCAGCACAGGCCGCGAGTATGGCTACACCTTC CASTGREYGYTF
TRBJ2-7 TRBV27 - TRBD2 TGTGCCAGCAGCCCATCTAGCGGGAGCTCCTACGAGCAGTACTTC CASSPSSGSSYEQYF
TRBJ2-1 TRBV6-1 large TRBD1 TGTGCCAGCCGGGACAGCTATAGCTCCTACGAGCAGTTCTTC CASRDSYSSYEQFF
TRBJ2-6 TRBV12-3/TRBV12-4 few - TGTGCCAGCAGTTTGGGGGCCTCTGGGGCCAACGTCCTGACTTTC CASSLGASGANVLTF
TRBJ2-5 TRBV6-5 - - TGTGCCAGCAGTACTAGGCGAAGGGGAAGAGAGACCCAGTACTTC CASSTRRRGRETQYF